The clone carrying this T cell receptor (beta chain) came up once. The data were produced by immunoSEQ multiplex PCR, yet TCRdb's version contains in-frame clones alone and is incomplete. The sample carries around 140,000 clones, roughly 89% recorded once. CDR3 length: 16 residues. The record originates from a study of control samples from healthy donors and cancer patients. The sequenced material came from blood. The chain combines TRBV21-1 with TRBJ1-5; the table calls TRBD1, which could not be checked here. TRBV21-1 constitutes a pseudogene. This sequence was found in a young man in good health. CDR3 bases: TGTGCCAGCAGCAGGATTCAGGGGAAGGGGCATCAGCCCCAGCATTTT. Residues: CASSRIQGKGHQPQHF.